This T cell receptor (beta chain) stems from a study of regulatory T cells in long-lasting Graves disease. The time point was: newly diagnosed GD, antithyroid drugs for less than 3 months. There was RNA extracted from PBMCs, and the TCR library was made from it. The CDR3 is made up of 17 amino acids. From germline, CDR1 is SGHAT and CDR2 FQNNGV. Germline trimming cut 3 bases from V and 1 base from J; bases unmatched to any gene: 10. Investigators prepared the TCR beta libraries by applying iRepertoire HTBI primers and Arm-PCR of CDR3 regions. Each CDR3 protein is one row after TCRdb ran MiXCR on the multiplex PCR reads. The sample consists of roughly 510,000 distinct CDR3 sequences, about 15% of them appearing once. This clonotype has a count of ten or more. This same sample was also part of a study on T cells in Graves' hyperthyroidism and ophthalmopathy. As reported in that work: Most clonotypes expanded in thyroid above 0.001 were likewise present in blood.

This clonotype originated in a man aged 18 to 29 with Graves disease. The source material was peripheral blood mononuclear cells (PBMCs), sampled at new diagnosis, from a patient treated with antithyroid drugs. V usage is TRBV11-2 and J usage is TRBJ2-7; 9 bases fit TRBD1. CDR3 nucleotides: TGTGCCAGCAGCTTGTCGTTGGACAGGGGCGTATCCTACGAGCAGTACTTC. Protein product: CASSLSLDRGVSYEQYF.